The T cell receptor (beta chain) under discussion was sequenced for a study of T cell responses to AZD1222 COVID-19 vaccine. V lost 3 bases, J lost 0 bases, and 5 bases lay in between. The germline CDR1 and CDR2 sequences are DFQATT and SNEGSKA (reference sequence). The CDR3 consists of 12 residues. TCRdb keeps only in-frame clones here, not all; method: immunoSEQ multiplex PCR. The sample has more than 150,000 clones, around 87% seen once. This specimen consisted of peripheral blood, obtained 28 days after the second AZD1222 dose. The clonotype comes from an adult who received the AZD1222 COVID-19 vaccine. The V call is TRBV20-1, the J call TRBJ1-1; the D is unclear. For the CDR3, the DNA is TGCAGTGCTAGTGATATGAACACTGAAGCTTTCTTT. It specifies CSASDMNTEAFF.